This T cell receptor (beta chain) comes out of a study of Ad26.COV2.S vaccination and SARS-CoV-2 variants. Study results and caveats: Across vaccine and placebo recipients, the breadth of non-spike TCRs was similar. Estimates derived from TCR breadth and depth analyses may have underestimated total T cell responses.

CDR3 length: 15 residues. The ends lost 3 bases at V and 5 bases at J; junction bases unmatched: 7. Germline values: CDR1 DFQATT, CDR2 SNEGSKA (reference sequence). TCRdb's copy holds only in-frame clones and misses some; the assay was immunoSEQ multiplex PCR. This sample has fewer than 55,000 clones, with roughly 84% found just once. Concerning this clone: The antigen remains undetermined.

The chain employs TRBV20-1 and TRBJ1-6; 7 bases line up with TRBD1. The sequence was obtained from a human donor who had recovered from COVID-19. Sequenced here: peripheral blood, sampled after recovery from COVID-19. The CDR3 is CSASTGVLDNSPLHF. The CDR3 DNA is TGCAGTGCTAGTACAGGGGTACTGGATAATTCACCCCTCCACTTT.